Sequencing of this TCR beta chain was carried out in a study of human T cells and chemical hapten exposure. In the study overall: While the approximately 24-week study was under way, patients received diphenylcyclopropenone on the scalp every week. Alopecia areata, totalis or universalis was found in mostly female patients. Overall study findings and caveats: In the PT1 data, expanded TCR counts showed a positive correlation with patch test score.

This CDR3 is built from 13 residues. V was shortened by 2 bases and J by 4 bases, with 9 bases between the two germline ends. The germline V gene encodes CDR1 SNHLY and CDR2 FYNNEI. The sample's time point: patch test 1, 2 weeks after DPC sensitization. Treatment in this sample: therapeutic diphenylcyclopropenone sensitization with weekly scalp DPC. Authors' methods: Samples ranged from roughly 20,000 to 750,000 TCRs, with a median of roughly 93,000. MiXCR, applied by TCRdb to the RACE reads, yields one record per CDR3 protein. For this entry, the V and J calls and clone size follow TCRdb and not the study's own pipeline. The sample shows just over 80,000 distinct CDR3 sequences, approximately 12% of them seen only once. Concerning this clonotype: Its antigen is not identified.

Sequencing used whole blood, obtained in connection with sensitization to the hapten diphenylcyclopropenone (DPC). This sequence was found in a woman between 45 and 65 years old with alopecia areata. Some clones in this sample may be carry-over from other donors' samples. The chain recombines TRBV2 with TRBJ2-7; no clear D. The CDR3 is CASSESGKYEQYF. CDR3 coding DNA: TGTGCCAGCAGTGAATCAGGCAAATACGAGCAGTACTTC.